Listed here are 6 T cell receptor beta chains from one sample, sequenced in a study of cytomegalovirus exposure and HLA in healthy donors. A multiplex PCR was run with 60 Vbeta primers and 13 Jbeta primers. The repertoire was sequenced with immunoSEQ multiplex PCR; TCRdb's copy has only in-frame clones and lacks some. The sample has fewer than 250,000 clones; about 80% are singletons. Material for sequencing was PBMCs. The receptors were sampled from a woman in her 50s in good health and CMV-seropositive.

CDR3 protein: CAWSVQRGNNEKLFF. The CDR3 nucleotides read TGTGCCTGGAGTGTACAAAGGGGAAATAATGAAAAACTGTTTTTT. This rearrangement joins TRBV30 to TRBJ1-4; D may be TRBD1 (5 bases). Trimming left V 0 bases short and J 4 bases short, with 12 bases between. Per germline, CDR1 GTSNPN and CDR2 SVGIG (reference sequence). The CDR3 is 15 amino acids.

This chain joins TRBV11-3 and TRBJ2-7, with 9 nucleotides matching TRBD1. The germline V gene has CDR1 SGHNT and CDR2 YENEEA. Trimming took 5 bases from V and 4 from J; bases not matched to a gene: 6. This CDR3 spans 14 amino acids. Written as DNA, the CDR3 is TGTGCCAGCAGCCCCGGGACAGGGCCTTACGAGCAGTACTTC. It yields the protein CASSPGTGPYEQYF.

The CDR3 region has the DNA TGTGCCACCAGCGGTCAAAAGGGAGACACTGAAGCTTTCTTT. This codes for CATSGQKGDTEAFF. V gene TRBV15 combines with J gene TRBJ1-1; D ambiguous. This CDR3 is built from 14 residues. Germline CDR1 and CDR2: LNHNV and YYDKDF (reference sequence). Trimming took off 5 bases at V and 3 bases at J, with 13 bases between the two ends.

Notes on this clone: The conserved phenylalanine or tryptophan normally closing the CDR3 is absent here, so this likely arose from a read error. This rearrangement joins TRBV5-1 to TRBJ2-7, with D unresolved. V lost 4 bases and J 1 base, leaving 12 bases between the germline ends. Germline loops: CDR1 SGHRS, CDR2 YFSETQ. The length of the CDR3 is 14 residues. CDR3 residues: CASSPTLLSYEQYL. The CDR3 DNA reads TGCGCCAGCAGCCCGACACTTCTTTCCTACGAGCAGTACCTC.

V usage is TRBV19 and J usage is TRBJ1-2; possible D gene TRBD1, 6 bases. This CDR3 contains 15 residues. Germline values: CDR1 LNHDA, CDR2 SQIVND (reference sequence). The V and J ends lost 3 bases and 0 bases respectively, with 11 bases between them. For the CDR3, the DNA is TGTGCCAGTAGTATTGTCGAGGGGGCTAACTATGGCTACACCTTC. Translated, it gives CASSIVEGANYGYTF.

The chain uses TRBV6-5 and TRBJ1-2; D unresolved. The CDR3 contains 13 residues. Deletions cut 6 bases from V and 2 bases from J, with 10 bases between. Germline V gene lookup returns CDR1 MNHEY and CDR2 SVGAGI. This CDR3 reads CASSPTLNYGYTF. As DNA, the CDR3 is TGTGCCAGCAGCCCGACACTGAACTATGGCTACACCTTC.